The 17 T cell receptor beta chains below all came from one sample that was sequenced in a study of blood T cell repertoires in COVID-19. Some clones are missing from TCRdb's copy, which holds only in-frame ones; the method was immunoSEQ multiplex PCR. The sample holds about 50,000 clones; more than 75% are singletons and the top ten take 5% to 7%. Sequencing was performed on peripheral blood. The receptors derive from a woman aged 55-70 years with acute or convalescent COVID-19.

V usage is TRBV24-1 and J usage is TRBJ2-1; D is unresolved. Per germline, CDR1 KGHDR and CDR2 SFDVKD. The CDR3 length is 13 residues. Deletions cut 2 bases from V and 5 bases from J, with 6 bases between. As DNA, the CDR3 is TGTGCCACCAGTGATTCTAGAGACAATGAGCAGTTCTTC. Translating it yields CATSDSRDNEQFF.

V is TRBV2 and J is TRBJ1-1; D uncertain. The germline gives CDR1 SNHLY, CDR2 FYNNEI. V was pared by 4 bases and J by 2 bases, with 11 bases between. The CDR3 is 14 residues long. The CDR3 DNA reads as TGTGCCAGCAGTGTGATCGAGAGAAACACTGAAGCTTTCTTT. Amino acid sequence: CASSVIERNTEAFF.

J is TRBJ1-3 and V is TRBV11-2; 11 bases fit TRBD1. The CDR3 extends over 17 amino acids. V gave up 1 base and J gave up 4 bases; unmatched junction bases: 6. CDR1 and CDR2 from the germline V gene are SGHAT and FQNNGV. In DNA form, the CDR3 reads TGTGCCAGCAGCTTAGCAGGACAGGGGGCGTTGGGAAACACCATATATTTT. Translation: CASSLAGQGALGNTIYF.

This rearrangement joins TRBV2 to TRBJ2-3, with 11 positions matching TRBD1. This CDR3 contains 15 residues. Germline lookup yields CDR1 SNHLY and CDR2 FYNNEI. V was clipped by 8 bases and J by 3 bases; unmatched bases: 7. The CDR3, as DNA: TGTGCCAGCGGGGCCGGGACAGGGGGGACAGATACGCAGTATTTT. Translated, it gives CASGAGTGGTDTQYF.

CDR3 DNA sequence: TGTGCCAGCAGCCCCGGACAGGGGAAGACCCAGTACTTC. Encoded protein: CASSPGQGKTQYF. The rearrangement links TRBV7-8 to TRBJ2-5; 9 nucleotides line up with TRBD1. Germline V CDR1 and CDR2: SGHVS, FQNEAQ. With 5 bases clipped from V and 6 bases from J, the junction kept 4 bases outside the gene matches. This CDR3 has 13 residues.

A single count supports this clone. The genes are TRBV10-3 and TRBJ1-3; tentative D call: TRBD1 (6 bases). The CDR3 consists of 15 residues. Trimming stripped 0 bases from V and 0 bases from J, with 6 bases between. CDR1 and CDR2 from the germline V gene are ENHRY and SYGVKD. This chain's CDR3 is CAISESTGSGNTIYF. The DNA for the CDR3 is TGTGCCATCAGTGAGTCGACAGGCTCTGGAAACACCATATATTTT.

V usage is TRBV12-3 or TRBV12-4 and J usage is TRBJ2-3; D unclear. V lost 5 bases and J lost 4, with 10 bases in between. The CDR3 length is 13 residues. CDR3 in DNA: TGTGCCAGCAGTCCCATGGGCGCAGATACGCAGTATTTT. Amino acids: CASSPMGADTQYF.

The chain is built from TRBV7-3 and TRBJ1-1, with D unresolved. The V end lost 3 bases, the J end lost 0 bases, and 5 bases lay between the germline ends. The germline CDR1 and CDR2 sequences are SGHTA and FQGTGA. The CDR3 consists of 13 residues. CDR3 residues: CASSFSLNTEAFF. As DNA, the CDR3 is TGTGCCAGCAGCTTCAGTCTGAACACTGAAGCTTTCTTT.

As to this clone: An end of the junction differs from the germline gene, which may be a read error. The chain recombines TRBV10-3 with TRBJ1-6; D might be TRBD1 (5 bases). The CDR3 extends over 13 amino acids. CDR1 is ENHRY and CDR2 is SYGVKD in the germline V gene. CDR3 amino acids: CAITEGHNSPLHF. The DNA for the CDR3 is TGTGCCATCACTGAGGGGCATAATTCACCCCTCCACTTT.

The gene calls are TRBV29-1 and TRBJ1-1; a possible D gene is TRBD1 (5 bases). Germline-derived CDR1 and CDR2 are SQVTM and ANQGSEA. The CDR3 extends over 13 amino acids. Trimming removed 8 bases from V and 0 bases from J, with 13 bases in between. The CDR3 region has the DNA TGCAGCTCATCCAGGGATCTGAACACTGAAGCTTTCTTT. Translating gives CSSSRDLNTEAFF.

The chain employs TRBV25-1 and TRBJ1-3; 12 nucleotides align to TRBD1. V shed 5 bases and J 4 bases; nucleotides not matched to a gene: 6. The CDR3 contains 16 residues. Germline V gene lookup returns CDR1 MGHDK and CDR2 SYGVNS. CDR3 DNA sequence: TGTGCCAGCAGTCCCTGGGGACAGGGGGCAGGAAACACCATATATTTT. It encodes CASSPWGQGAGNTIYF.

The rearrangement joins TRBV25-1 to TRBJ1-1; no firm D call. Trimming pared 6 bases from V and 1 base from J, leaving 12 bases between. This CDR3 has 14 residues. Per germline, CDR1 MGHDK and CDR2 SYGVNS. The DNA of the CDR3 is TGTGCCAGCAGACCAACAATCCCGAACACTGAAGCTTTCTTT. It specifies CASRPTIPNTEAFF. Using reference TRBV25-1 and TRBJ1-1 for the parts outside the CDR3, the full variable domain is EADIYQTPRYLVIGTGKKITLECSQTMGHDKMYWYQQDPGMELHLIHYSYGVNSTEKGDLSSESTVSRIRTEHFPLTLESARPSHTSQYLCASRPTIPNTEAFFGQGTRLTVV.

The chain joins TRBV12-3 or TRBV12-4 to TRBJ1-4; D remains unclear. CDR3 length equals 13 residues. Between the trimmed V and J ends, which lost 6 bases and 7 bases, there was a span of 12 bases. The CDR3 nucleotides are TGTGCCAGCAGGATCGCCGGGGTTGAAAAACTGTTTTTT. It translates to CASRIAGVEKLFF.

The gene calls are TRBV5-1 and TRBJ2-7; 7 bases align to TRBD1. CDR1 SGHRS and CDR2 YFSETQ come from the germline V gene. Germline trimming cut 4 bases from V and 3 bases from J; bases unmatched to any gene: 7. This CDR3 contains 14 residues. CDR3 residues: CASSQTGQFYEQYF. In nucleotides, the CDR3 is TGCGCCAGCAGCCAGACGGGACAGTTCTACGAGCAGTACTTC. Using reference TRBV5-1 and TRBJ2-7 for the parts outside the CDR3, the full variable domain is KAGVTQTPRYLIKTRGQQVTLSCSPISGHRSVSWYQQTPGQGLQFLFEYFSETQRNKGNFPGRFSGRQFSNSRSEMNVSTLELGDSALYLCASSQTGQFYEQYFGPGTRLTVT.

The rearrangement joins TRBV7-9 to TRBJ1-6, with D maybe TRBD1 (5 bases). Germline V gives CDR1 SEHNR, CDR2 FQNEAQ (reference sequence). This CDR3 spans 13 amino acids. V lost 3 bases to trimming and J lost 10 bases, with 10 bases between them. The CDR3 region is CASSLSGDSPLHF. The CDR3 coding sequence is TGTGCCAGCAGCTTGTCGGGGGACTCACCCCTCCACTTT.

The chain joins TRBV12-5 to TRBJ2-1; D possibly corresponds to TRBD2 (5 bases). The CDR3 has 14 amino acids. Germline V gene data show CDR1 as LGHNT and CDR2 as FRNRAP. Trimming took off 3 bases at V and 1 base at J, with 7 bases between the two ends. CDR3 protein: CASGFPGSYNEQFF. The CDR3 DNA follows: TGTGCTAGTGGTTTCCCGGGGTCCTACAATGAGCAGTTCTTC.

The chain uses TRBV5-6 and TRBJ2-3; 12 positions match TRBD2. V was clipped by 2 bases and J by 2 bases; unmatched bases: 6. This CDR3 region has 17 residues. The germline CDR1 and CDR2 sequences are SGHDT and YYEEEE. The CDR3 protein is CASSLILAGGVTDTQYF. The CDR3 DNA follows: TGTGCCAGCAGCTTAATTCTAGCGGGAGGGGTCACAGATACGCAGTATTTT.